These 12 T cell receptor beta chains originate from one sample sequenced in a study of early T cells in non-severe SARS-CoV-2 infection. Via MiXCR, TCRdb re-called the 5' RACE reads, giving one row per CDR3 protein. This sample yields under 65,000 distinct CDR3 sequences, of which 12% are seen a single time; under 4% belongs to the top ten. Sequencing was carried out using whole blood. All receptors come from an adult who was a healthcare worker with PCR-confirmed SARS-CoV-2 infection or an uninfected control (not recorded which).

The V call is TRBV29-1, the J call TRBJ2-2, with D uncertain. CDR3 length: 15 amino acids. Germline CDR1 SQVTM, CDR2 ANQGSEA. Deletions cut 7 bases from V and 0 bases from J, with 15 bases between. This chain's CDR3 is CSAADVTPNTGELFF. Here the CDR3 DNA reads TGCAGCGCTGCGGACGTCACCCCGAACACCGGGGAGCTGTTTTTT.

The chain has TRBV7-7 and TRBJ2-1; 7 nucleotides align to TRBD2. The CDR3 loop spans 13 amino acids. Looked up from germline, CDR1 is SSHAT and CDR2 is FNYEAQ (reference sequence). The trim removed 3 bases at V and 7 bases at J, leaving 3 bases unmatched. Here the CDR3 reads CASSFSSGNEQFF. The CDR3 DNA sequence: TGTGCCAGCAGCTTTAGTAGCGGGAATGAGCAGTTCTTC.

Ten or more counts support this clonotype. The V gene is TRBV7-9, the J gene TRBJ2-3; the D is unclear. The CDR3 sequence is 15 residues long. Deletions cut 5 bases from V and 2 bases from J, with 14 bases between. CDR1 is SEHNR and CDR2 is FQNEAQ in the germline V gene (reference sequence). The CDR3: CASSLLNRPTDTQYF. For the CDR3, the DNA is TGTGCCAGCAGCCTACTAAACAGACCCACAGATACGCAGTATTTT.

This clonotype showed up many times. The chain uses TRBV6-6 and TRBJ2-7; tentative D call: TRBD2 (6 bases). CDR3 size: 14 residues. CDR1 MNHNY and CDR2 SVGAGI come from the germline V gene (reference sequence). V was pared by 2 bases and J by 7 bases, with 15 bases between. In DNA, the CDR3 is TGTGCCAGCAGTTACGGGACGGGAGCTGGGGAGCAGTACTTC. Translated: CASSYGTGAGEQYF.

This clonotype was seen many times. CDR3 nucleotide sequence: TGTGCCAGCAGACCAGGACATTATAGCAATCAGCCCCAGCATTTT. This encodes CASRPGHYSNQPQHF. The V gene is TRBV6-5, the J gene TRBJ1-5; D is perhaps TRBD1 (5 bases). The CDR3 totals 15 residues. In germline, CDR1 is MNHEY, CDR2 SVGAGI. V was pared by 6 bases and J by 0 bases, with 12 bases between.

As concerns this clonotype: In this CDR3 the conserved last residue, phenylalanine or tryptophan, is missing, so a read error is likely. The chain links TRBV12-3 or TRBV12-4 to TRBJ2-7, with 8 nucleotides matching TRBD2. V shed 7 bases, J shed 4 bases, and the junction held 6 bases outside the gene matches. The CDR3 is made up of 13 amino acids. The CDR3 loop reads CASNSRGGYEQYS. DNA for the CDR3: TGTGCCAGCAACTCCCGGGGGGGGTACGAGCAGTACTCC.

This clonotype was counted many times. The DNA for the CDR3 is TGTGCCAGCAGCTTGGGACTAGCGGGATACACCGGGGAGCTGTTTTTT. This gives the protein CASSLGLAGYTGELFF. The rearrangement uses TRBV28 and TRBJ2-2, with 13 bases fitting TRBD2. Trimming removed 6 bases from V and 3 bases from J; junction bases left unmatched: 4. The length of the CDR3 is 16 residues. Germline V lookup: CDR1 MDHEN, CDR2 SYDVKM.

The V and J genes are TRBV29-1 and TRBJ2-2, with D perhaps being TRBD1 or TRBD2 (5 bases each). With 1 base removed from V and 6 bases from J, the gap between germline ends came to 18 bases. The CDR3 loop spans 16 amino acids. The germline gives CDR1 SQVTM, CDR2 ANQGSEA. The CDR3 reads CSVEGDSPMGAGELFF. CDR3 nucleotide sequence: TGCAGCGTTGAAGGCGACTCCCCGATGGGGGCCGGGGAGCTGTTTTTT.

This clonotype was observed a single time. At one boundary the junction diverges from the germline segment, which might be a read error. V is TRBV4-1 and J is TRBJ2-1; 7 bases align to TRBD2. The CDR3 runs 14 residues. CDR1 is MGHRA and CDR2 is YSYEKL in the germline V gene. The CDR3 region is CASRQGLGDNEQFF. The CDR3 DNA reads as TGCGCCAGCAGACAAGGACTAGGGGACAATGAGCAGTTCTTC.

This clonotype was counted only a few times. The chain recombines TRBV29-1 with TRBJ2-3; 12 bases map to TRBD2. Germline V CDR1 and CDR2: SQVTM, ANQGSEA. After removal of 7 bases from V and 5 bases from J, the junction contained 4 bases not matched to a gene. The CDR3 is made up of 13 amino acids. The CDR3: CSAKGLAGDTQYF. The CDR3 DNA sequence: TGCAGCGCCAAGGGACTAGCGGGAGATACGCAGTATTTT.

The V and J genes are TRBV5-1 and TRBJ2-2, with 7 positions matching TRBD1. The CDR3 runs to 12 residues. Germline V gene lookup returns CDR1 SGHRS and CDR2 YFSETQ. Trimming at V came to 7 bases and at J to 4 bases, leaving 1 base not matched to a gene. The CDR3 DNA reads as TGCGCCAGCGGGACAGCCACCGGGGAGCTGTTTTTT. Translating it yields CASGTATGELFF.

This chain joins TRBV19 and TRBJ1-2; D not resolved. CDR1 is LNHDA, CDR2 SQIVND, per germline (reference sequence). The V and J ends lost 4 bases and 0 bases respectively, with 12 bases between them. The CDR3 covers 15 residues. The CDR3 nucleotides read TGTGCCAGTAGTACATCGGACGCGGCTAACTATGGCTACACCTTC. Translation gives CASSTSDAANYGYTF.